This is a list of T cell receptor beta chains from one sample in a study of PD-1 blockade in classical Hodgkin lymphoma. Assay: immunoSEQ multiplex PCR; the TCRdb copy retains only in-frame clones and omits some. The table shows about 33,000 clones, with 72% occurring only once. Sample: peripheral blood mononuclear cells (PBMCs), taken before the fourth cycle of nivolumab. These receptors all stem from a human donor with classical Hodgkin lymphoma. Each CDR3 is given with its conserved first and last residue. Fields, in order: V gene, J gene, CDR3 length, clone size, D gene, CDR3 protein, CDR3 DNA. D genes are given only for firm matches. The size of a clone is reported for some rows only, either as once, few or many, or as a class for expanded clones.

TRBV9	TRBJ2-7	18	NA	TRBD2	CASSAETSGSSSSYEQYF	TGTGCCAGCAGCGCGGAGACTAGCGGGAGCTCCAGCTCCTACGAGCAGTACTTC
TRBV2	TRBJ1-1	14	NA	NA	CASRSRGQNTEAFF	TGTGCCAGCAGATCGAGGGGACAGAACACTGAAGCTTTCTTT
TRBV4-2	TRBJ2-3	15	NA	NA	CASSHQTELTDTQYF	TGTGCCAGCAGCCACCAGACAGAACTCACAGATACGCAGTATTTT
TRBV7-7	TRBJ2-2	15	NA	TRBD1	CASSSDRANTGELFF	TGTGCTAGCAGTTCAGACAGGGCGAACACCGGGGAGCTGTTTTTT
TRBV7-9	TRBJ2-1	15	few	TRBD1	CASSSVQGARDEQFF	TGTGCCAGCAGCTCGGTACAGGGGGCGAGGGATGAGCAGTTCTTC
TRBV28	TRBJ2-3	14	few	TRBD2	CASRRGVGTDTQYF	TGTGCCAGCAGGCGGGGGGTAGGCACAGATACGCAGTATTTT
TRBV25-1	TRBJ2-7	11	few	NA	CASSDSHEQYF	TGTGCCAGCAGTGATAGCCACGAGCAGTACTTC
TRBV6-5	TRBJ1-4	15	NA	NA	CASSPGQGFPVKLFF	TGTGCCAGCAGTCCCGGGCAGGGCTTCCCAGTAAAACTGTTTTTT
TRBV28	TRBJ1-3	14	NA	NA	CASMEGISGNTIYF	TGTGCCAGCATGGAGGGGATCTCTGGAAACACCATATATTTT
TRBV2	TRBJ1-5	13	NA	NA	CASRSYSNQPQHF	TGTGCCAGCAGGAGCTATAGCAATCAGCCCCAGCATTTT
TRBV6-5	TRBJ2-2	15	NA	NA	CASSYSGGPTGELFF	TGTGCCAGCAGTTACTCGGGGGGACCGACGGGGGAGCTGTTTTTT
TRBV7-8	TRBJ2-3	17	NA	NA	CASSTPLAGTSTDTQYF	TGTGCCAGCAGCACGCCCCTGGCGGGGACTAGCACAGATACGCAGTATTTT
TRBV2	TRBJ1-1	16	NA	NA	CASSEGPFVGSRKAFF	TGTGCCAGCAGTGAAGGCCCTTTCGTTGGGTCCAGAAAAGCTTTCTTT
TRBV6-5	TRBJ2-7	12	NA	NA	CASSIGTSEQYF	TGTGCCAGCAGCATCGGGACTTCTGAGCAGTACTTC
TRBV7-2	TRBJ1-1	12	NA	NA	CASSLDTRVAFF	TGTGCCAGCAGCTTAGACACCCGCGTGGCTTTCTTT
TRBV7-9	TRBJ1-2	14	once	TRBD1	CASSLITGEVGYTF	TGTGCCAGCAGCTTAATAACAGGGGAAGTTGGCTACACCTTC